The clone carrying this TCR beta chain has just a few counts. Its antigen is currently unknown. The record originates from a study of blood T cells in healthy people across ages. General observations from the study: In older individuals, TCR beta diversity per million T cells was lower, falling roughly linearly with age.

Sample-barcoded 5' priming and a J-beta primer mix drove a second PCR of about 6 to 12 cycles. MiXCR, applied by TCRdb to the 5' RACE reads, yields one record per CDR3 protein. Of 1.5 million to 2 million distinct CDR3 sequences in the sample, over 25% were seen once. The sample consisted of blood. The sequence was obtained from a woman aged 25 to 45 in good health.

As DNA, the CDR3 is TGTGCCAGCAGCTTTGTAGGACAGGGGACCCAAGAGACCCAGTACTTC. Translation: CASSFVGQGTQETQYF. This chain joins TRBV7-8 and TRBJ2-5; TRBD1 matches 9 bases. The CDR3 has 16 amino acids. The V segment lost 3 bases and the J segment 1 base; nucleotides outside the gene matches: 6. Germline CDR1 reads SGHVS; CDR2 reads FQNEAQ.